The 5 T cell receptor beta chains presented below share a single source sample, sequenced in a study of blood T cell repertoires in COVID-19. The method was immunoSEQ multiplex PCR; TCRdb's version includes in-frame clones alone and lacks a portion of them. The sample has around 240,000 clones, around 85% seen once. Sequencing was done on a sample of peripheral blood. The receptors were sampled from a woman under 40 who had recovered from COVID-19.

V is TRBV10-1 and J is TRBJ2-7; maybe TRBD2 (7 bases). V was shortened by 4 bases and J by 5 bases, with 24 bases between the two germline ends. CDR3 length: 17 amino acids. In germline, CDR1 is WNHNN, CDR2 SYGVQD (reference sequence). The CDR3 DNA is TGCGCCAGCAGTGCGGCGTTTGGGGAGGGGGTATGCCACGAGCAGTACTTC. This encodes CASSAAFGEGVCHEQYF.

The rearrangement joins TRBV11-2 to TRBJ2-5; 8 nucleotides align to TRBD2. V trimming: 1 base; J trimming: 5 bases; junction bases outside the gene matches: 3. The CDR3 has 14 amino acids. In germline, CDR1 is SGHAT, CDR2 FQNNGV. CDR3 sequence reads: CASSLAAGVETQYF. Written as DNA, the CDR3 is TGTGCCAGCAGCTTAGCAGCGGGGGTGGAGACCCAGTACTTC.

This chain links TRBV6-4 with TRBJ2-3; no clear D. Germline CDR1 MRHNA, CDR2 SNTAGT. The CDR3 contains 13 residues. Trimming removed 5 bases at V and 6 bases at J, with 12 bases between. This CDR3 reads CASSPGDWDTQYF. Here the CDR3 DNA reads TGTGCCAGCAGTCCTGGCGACTGGGATACGCAGTATTTT.

The genes are TRBV19 and TRBJ1-2; TRBD1 might be the D (5 bases). Germline V gene lookup returns CDR1 LNHDA and CDR2 SQIVND (reference sequence). The length of the CDR3 is 15 residues. V was cut by 6 bases and J by 4 bases, with 18 bases left in between. CDR3 coding DNA: TGTGCCAGTAGCCCATCGATAGGGGTGGGCTATGGCTACACCTTC. Amino acid sequence: CASSPSIGVGYGYTF.

The chain carries TRBV12-3 or TRBV12-4 and TRBJ2-3, with a possible D match to TRBD2 (5 bases). This CDR3 contains 12 residues. The V gene lost 5 bases and the J gene lost 5 bases, with 8 bases spanning the gap. CDR3 region: CASSVAGDTQYF. The CDR3 DNA is TGTGCCAGCAGTGTTGCGGGAGATACGCAGTATTTT.